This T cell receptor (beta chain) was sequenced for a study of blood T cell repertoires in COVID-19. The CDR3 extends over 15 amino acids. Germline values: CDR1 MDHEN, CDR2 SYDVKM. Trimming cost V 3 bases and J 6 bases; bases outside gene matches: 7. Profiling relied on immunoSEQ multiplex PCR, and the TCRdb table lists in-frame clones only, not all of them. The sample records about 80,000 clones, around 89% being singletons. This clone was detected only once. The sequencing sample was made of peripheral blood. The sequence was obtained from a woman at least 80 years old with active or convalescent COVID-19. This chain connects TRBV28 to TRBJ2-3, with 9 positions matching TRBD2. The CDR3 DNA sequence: TGTGCCAGCAGTTTCGTTGGACTAGCGAGGGATACGCAGTATTTT. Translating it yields CASSFVGLARDTQYF.